This TCR beta chain was sequenced for a study of T cells in localized non-small cell lung cancer. Findings and caveats of the study: Because researchers sequenced only one region of the tumor, heterogeneity is still possible. Higher blood T cell density went with longer overall survival. Across samples, adjacent lung featured a median roughly 60 of the top 100 tumor clones.

Per germline, CDR1 SGHDT and CDR2 YYEEEE. This CDR3 spans 15 amino acids. V shed 4 bases, J shed 5 bases, and the junction held 11 bases outside the gene matches. Sequencing used immunoSEQ multiplex PCR; TCRdb keeps in-frame clones, though not all of them. This sample carries roughly 71,000 clones, 70% to 90% of them seen once, and the ten largest clones take 20% to 25%. A note on this clone: Its matching antigen is unknown.

Sequencing was performed on peripheral blood, taken before any cancer treatment. The TCR comes from a male donor aged 60 or over with stage III squamous cell lung carcinoma. The rearrangement joins TRBV5-6 to TRBJ1-2; TRBD1 matches at 7 bases. The CDR3 sequence is CASSLTGTALYGYTF. CDR3 nucleotide sequence: TGTGCCAGCAGCCTAACCGGGACAGCTCTATATGGCTACACCTTC.